The entry below describes one T cell receptor beta chain. The data derive from a study of blood T cell repertoires in COVID-19. Study background: COVID-19 samples collected from the United States, Italy and Spain covered acute and convalescent phases. T cells, B-cell-depleted T cells, or PBMCs provided the cDNA or gDNA that served as material.

After removal of 6 bases from V and 7 bases from J, the junction contained 10 bases not matched to a gene. From germline, CDR1 is SNHLY and CDR2 FYNNEI. The CDR3 is made up of 15 amino acids. TCRdb keeps only in-frame clones here, not all; method: immunoSEQ multiplex PCR. In the table there are 310,000 or so clones, around 86% of which are singletons. The clonotype was recovered from a woman between 50 and 59 years old with acute or convalescent COVID-19. Specimen: peripheral blood. The chain uses TRBV2 and TRBJ2-4; TRBD1 aligns across 9 bases. CDR3 region: CASRGGDRENNIQYF. Here the CDR3 DNA reads TGTGCCAGCAGGGGCGGGGACAGGGAGAACAACATTCAGTACTTC.